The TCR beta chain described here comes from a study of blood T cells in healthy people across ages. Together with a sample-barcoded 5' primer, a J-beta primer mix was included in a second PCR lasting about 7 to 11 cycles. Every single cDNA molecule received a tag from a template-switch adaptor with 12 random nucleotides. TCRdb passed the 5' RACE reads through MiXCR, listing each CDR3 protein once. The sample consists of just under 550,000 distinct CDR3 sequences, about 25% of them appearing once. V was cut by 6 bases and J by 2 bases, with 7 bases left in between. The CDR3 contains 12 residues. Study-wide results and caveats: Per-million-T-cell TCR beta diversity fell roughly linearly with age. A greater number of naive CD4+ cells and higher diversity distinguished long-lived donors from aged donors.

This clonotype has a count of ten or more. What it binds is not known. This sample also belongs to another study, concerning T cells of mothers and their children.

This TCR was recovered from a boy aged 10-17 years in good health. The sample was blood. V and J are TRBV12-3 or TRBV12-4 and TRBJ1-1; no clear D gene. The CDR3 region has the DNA TGTGCCAGCAGCCCCGTTAACACTGAAGCTTTCTTT. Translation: CASSPVNTEAFF.